The text below deals with one T cell receptor (beta chain). Its antigen remains unknown. The entry originates in a study of vaccination and CD4 T cells after COVID-19. Treatment of the sample: roughly 10-day PBMC culture with coronavirus spike peptide pools or control peptides (ViraFEST assay). Cultured CD4+ T-cell DNA underwent Oncomine TCR Beta short-read sequencing. TCRdb independently ran MiXCR on the PCR reads; one entry per CDR3 protein. The profile shows some 9,500 distinct CDR3 sequences, around 49% of them singletons. V lost 4 bases and J lost 5; bases outside the gene matches: 4. CDR3 length: 13 residues. CDR1 is DFQATT, CDR2 SNEGSKA, per germline (reference sequence).

The chain couples TRBV20-1 to TRBJ2-3; TRBD2 agrees at 9 bases. Sequencing was performed on CD4+ T cells from blood, cultured in vitro. The sequence derives from a human donor who had recovered from COVID-19. CDR3 in amino acids: CSAIRGGGDTQYF. For the CDR3, the DNA is TGCAGTGCTATCCGCGGGGGGGGAGATACGCAGTATTTT.